The 18 T cell receptor beta chains below were found in one sample sequenced in a study of CD8+CD57+ T cells in acquired aplastic anemia. TCR beta VDJ and CDR3 profiles were obtained from a genomic DNA template. A single record per CDR3 protein comes from TCRdb applying MiXCR to the reads. The data contain about 210,000 distinct CDR3 sequences, roughly 35% of them singletons. The sample was sorted CD4+, CD8+, or CD8+CD57+ T cells (not recorded which) from PBMCs. The source is a human donor in good health, serving as a control.

J is TRBJ1-2 and V is TRBV19, with TRBD1 matching over 9 bases. The V gene end was trimmed by 11 bases and the J gene end by 5 bases; junction bases not matched to a gene: 15. The V gene's germline CDR1 is LNHDA and CDR2 SQIVND (reference sequence). The CDR3 totals 15 residues. The CDR3 nucleotides read TGTGCCTGGATATTCGGGACAGGGAGTTCGTATGGCTACACCTTC. This encodes CAWIFGTGSSYGYTF.

At least ten counts were recorded for this clonotype. This sequence joins TRBV6-1 and TRBJ1-1; D uncertain. The CDR3 is 15 residues long. The ends were cut back, 6 bases at V and 1 base at J, with 15 bases in the middle. Germline lookup yields CDR1 MNHNS and CDR2 SASEGT. CDR3 coding DNA: TGTGCCAGCAGACCGCCCTATGCCGCGAACACTGAAGCTTTCTTT. This sequence encodes CASRPPYAANTEAFF.

The V gene is TRBV29-1, the J gene TRBJ2-3; no definite D call. The CDR3 contains 13 residues. Germline lookup yields CDR1 SQVTM and CDR2 ANQGSEA. V lost 4 bases and J lost 1, with 9 bases in between. The CDR3 DNA follows: TGCAGCGTTGGAATGGGTGGCACAGATACGCAGTATTTT. Translating it yields CSVGMGGTDTQYF.

The table lists this clonotype with many counts. The CDR3 spells CSARDSRSDRPNTEAFF. CDR3 bases: TGCAGTGCTAGAGATTCCCGATCGGACAGACCGAACACTGAAGCTTTCTTT. The chain is built from TRBV20-1 and TRBJ1-1; TRBD1 is a possible D gene (6 bases). Per the germline V gene, CDR1 is DFQATT and CDR2 is SNEGSKA (reference sequence). The length of the CDR3 is 17 residues. The V end was cut by 0 bases, the J end by 1 base, with 18 bases between.

V usage is TRBV2 and J usage is TRBJ1-1; tentatively, D is TRBD1 (5 bases). This CDR3 has 13 amino acids. Germline-derived CDR1 and CDR2 are SNHLY and FYNNEI. V lost 8 bases and J 4 bases, leaving 14 bases between the germline ends. The CDR3 region has the DNA TGTGCCAGCGCCAGTCAGGGTGGCACTGAAGCTTTCTTT. Residues: CASASQGGTEAFF.

This clonotype was counted only a few times. The rearrangement uses TRBV11-2 and TRBJ1-4; no reliable D call. The length of the CDR3 is 16 residues. Between the trimmed V and J ends, which lost 7 bases and 8 bases, there was a span of 23 bases. Germline CDR1 is SGHAT and CDR2 is FQNNGV. In DNA form, the CDR3 reads TGTGCCAGCACCGCTATCAAGGAAGGGTCAAAAGAAAAACTGTTTTTT. Protein product: CASTAIKEGSKEKLFF.

This clonotype has a count of ten or more. V and J are TRBV20-1 and TRBJ2-5; 8 bases match TRBD2. The CDR3 is made up of 15 amino acids. Germline V gene lookup returns CDR1 DFQATT and CDR2 SNEGSKA (reference sequence). V shed 0 bases, J shed 1 base, and the junction held 4 bases outside the gene matches. The CDR3 spells CSARDYLAGQETQYF. CDR3 sequence (DNA): TGCAGTGCTAGAGATTATCTAGCGGGCCAAGAGACCCAGTACTTC.

As to this clonotype: A read error may be the cause here, since a much bigger clone is one base away. The chain employs TRBV13 and TRBJ2-5; weak D call: TRBD1 (6 bases). The DNA end favors TRBJ2-7, so the J call may be wrong. CDR1 is PRHDT, CDR2 FYEKMQ, per germline (reference sequence). The CDR3 covers 15 residues. The CDR3 loop is CASGLVPGVYYEQYF. CDR3 nucleotide sequence: TGTGCCAGCGGCTTGGTACCAGGGGTGTACTACGAGCAGTACTTC.

The V gene is TRBV29-1, the J gene TRBJ2-2, with 8 bases that match TRBD1. Germline V gene lookup returns CDR1 SQVTM and CDR2 ANQGSEA. V lost 5 bases, J lost 6 bases, and 5 bases stayed unmatched. This CDR3 has 13 residues. As DNA, the CDR3 is TGCAGCGTTATCCTACAGGGGGCCGGGGAGCTGTTTTTT. Translated: CSVILQGAGELFF.

The chain has TRBV5-1 and TRBJ2-1, with TRBD1 as a possible D gene (6 bases). The CDR3 is made up of 15 amino acids. Trimming took 3 bases from V and 5 from J, leaving 15 bases between them. Germline assignment: CDR1 SGHRS and CDR2 YFSETQ. CDR3 DNA sequence: TGCGCCAGCAGCTCACTAACAGGGCCCCACAATGAGCAGTTCTTC. Translation gives CASSSLTGPHNEQFF. The variable domain in full, with the rest retrieved from reference TRBV5-1 and TRBJ2-1, is KAGVTQTPRYLIKTRGQQVTLSCSPISGHRSVSWYQQTPGQGLQFLFEYFSETQRNKGNFPGRFSGRQFSNSRSEMNVSTLELGDSALYLCASSSLTGPHNEQFFGPGTRLTVL.

This clonotype has just a few counts. V gene TRBV27 combines with J gene TRBJ2-7; 11 nucleotides agree with TRBD1. The germline V gene has CDR1 MNHEY and CDR2 SMNVEV (reference sequence). This CDR3 has 16 amino acids. V lost 4 bases and J lost 7; bases outside the gene matches: 12. CDR3: CASSSRRDRGAGEQYF. As DNA, the CDR3 is TGTGCCAGCAGTTCACGCCGGGACAGGGGGGCGGGGGAGCAGTACTTC.

The CDR3 DNA sequence: TGTGCCAGCAGCTTAAACAGGGGGGACTATGGCTACACCTTC. Encoded protein: CASSLNRGDYGYTF. The chain uses TRBV13 and TRBJ1-2, with 8 bases fitting TRBD1. Germline loops: CDR1 PRHDT, CDR2 FYEKMQ (reference sequence). This CDR3 is 14 amino acids long. The ends lost 2 bases at V and 3 bases at J; junction bases unmatched: 2.

The V call is TRBV29-1, the J call TRBJ2-5; possibly TRBD1 or TRBD2 for D (5 bases each). The CDR3 consists of 15 residues. Germline V gene data show CDR1 as SQVTM and CDR2 as ANQGSEA. V was clipped by 3 bases and J by 0 bases, with 14 bases between them. CDR3 coding DNA: TGCAGCGTTGAGGGAGTTTCAGGGTACCAAGAGACCCAGTACTTC. Encoded protein: CSVEGVSGYQETQYF.

The chain joins TRBV19 to TRBJ2-2, with 13 bases aligning to TRBD2. Per germline, CDR1 LNHDA and CDR2 SQIVND (reference sequence). The CDR3 is made up of 16 amino acids. Trimming removed 7 bases from V and 5 bases from J; junction bases left unmatched: 7. Here the CDR3 DNA reads TGTGCCAGTAATCTAGGACTAGCGGGAGTTACCGGGGAGCTGTTTTTT. Its protein product is CASNLGLAGVTGELFF.

A few counts support this clonotype. The chain links TRBV20-1 to TRBJ1-2; 8 bases match TRBD1. The CDR3 length is 14 residues. The germline CDR1 and CDR2 sequences are DFQATT and SNEGSKA (reference sequence). Unmatched junction bases numbered 3, after V lost 0 bases and J lost 3 bases. CDR3 region: CSARETGGDYGYTF. CDR3 sequence (DNA): TGCAGTGCTAGAGAAACAGGGGGGGACTATGGCTACACCTTC.

The V and J genes are TRBV7-2 and TRBJ2-7; TRBD1 matches 8 bases. Germline CDR1 SGHTA, CDR2 FQGNSA. The length of the CDR3 is 15 residues. Germline trimming cut 4 bases from V and 4 bases from J; bases unmatched to any gene: 9. CDR3 sequence reads: CASSSTTGGRYEQYF. CDR3 nucleotides: TGTGCCAGCAGCTCAACAACAGGGGGACGGTACGAGCAGTACTTC. Full variable domain (rest looked up from reference TRBV7-2 and TRBJ2-7): GAGVSQSPSNKVTEKGKDVELRCDPISGHTALYWYRQSLGQGLEFLIYFQGNSAPDKSGLPSDRFSAERTGGSVSTLTIQRTQQEDSAVYLCASSSTTGGRYEQYFGPGTRLTVT.

In its sample, this clonotype was seen a few times. The gene calls are TRBV30 and TRBJ1-1; D is ambiguous. CDR1 and CDR2 from the germline V gene are GTSNPN and SVGIG (reference sequence). The CDR3 loop spans 13 amino acids. V was clipped by 2 bases and J by 0 bases, with 7 bases between them. DNA for the CDR3: TGTGCCTGGAGTAGAGACATGAACACTGAAGCTTTCTTT. This sequence encodes CAWSRDMNTEAFF.

The gene calls are TRBV19 and TRBJ1-5; D perhaps matches TRBD1 (6 bases). TRBJ2-3 matches the DNA end more closely, so the J call is doubtful. The germline gives CDR1 LNHDA, CDR2 SQIVND (reference sequence). The CDR3 extends over 13 amino acids. The CDR3 sequence: CASNREGNQPQYF. CDR3 sequence (DNA): TGTGCCAGCAACAGGGAAGGCAATCAGCCCCAGTATTTT.